The next 8 T cell receptor beta chains were all read from a single sample in a study of HIV-infected patients and healthy controls. cDNA was made from approximately 0.55 ug RNA using alpha and beta constant primers. Alpha and beta chain libraries were made separately by chain-specific third strand synthesis with multiplexing indices. TCRdb passed the 5' RACE reads through MiXCR, listing each CDR3 protein once. The sample lists around 7,100 distinct CDR3 sequences; over 9.5% were seen once. All unsorted peripheral T cells were captured because whole blood was used without fractionation. The sequencing here drew on blood, taken before antiretroviral therapy. The receptors shown here come from an adult with HIV infection.

V and J are TRBV7-2 and TRBJ2-5, with TRBD2 matching 7 bases. In germline, CDR1 is SGHTA, CDR2 FQGNSA. CDR3 length equals 15 residues. V was pared by 3 bases and J by 5 bases, with 9 bases of the junction left unmatched. CDR3 sequence reads: CASSFSGPVGETQYF. CDR3 DNA: TGTGCCAGCAGCTTTAGCGGGCCGGTCGGGGAGACCCAGTACTTC.

This clonotype was seen repeatedly, ten times or more. The chain couples TRBV11-2 to TRBJ2-3; D is perhaps TRBD1 or TRBD2 (6 bases each). Germline V gene sequence: CDR1 SGHAT, CDR2 FQNNGV. CDR3 length: 15 amino acids. V lost 3 bases and J 0 bases, leaving 10 bases between the germline ends. The DNA for the CDR3 is TGTGCCAGCAGCTTCCGGGGGCAGAGCACAGATACGCAGTATTTT. Translating gives CASSFRGQSTDTQYF. Drawing the rest from reference TRBV11-2 and TRBJ2-3, the complete variable domain is EAGVAQSPRYKIIEKRQSVAFWCNPISGHATLYWYQQILGQGPKLLIQFQNNGVVDDSQLPKDRFSAERLKGVDSTLKIQPAKLEDSAVYLCASSFRGQSTDTQYFGPGTRLTVL.

This clonotype turned up a few times. The chain combines TRBV7-8 with TRBJ2-3; 9 bases match TRBD2. From germline, CDR1 is SGHVS and CDR2 FQNEAQ. The CDR3 length is 16 residues. Trimming cost V 5 bases and J 2 bases; bases outside gene matches: 8. The CDR3 region has the DNA TGTGCCAGCAGCGCGTTTAGCGGGAGCTACACAGATACGCAGTATTTT. Its translation is CASSAFSGSYTDTQYF.

This clonotype is termed medium-sized. For the CDR3, the DNA is TGTGCCAGTAGTATAGAGAGGGCTAGCCCTGATCAGTACTTC. It is translated as CASSIERASPDQYF. The chain has TRBV19 and TRBJ2-4; tentatively, D is TRBD2 (5 bases). V was pared by 0 bases and J by 12 bases, with 15 bases between. Germline-derived CDR1 and CDR2 are LNHDA and SQIVND (reference sequence). The CDR3 spans 14 residues.

This clonotype is termed medium-sized. V is TRBV21-1 and J is TRBJ1-1; the table's D gene call, TRBD1, was not cross checked with the DNA. TRBV21-1 is given as a pseudogene. The CDR3 covers 15 residues. CDR3 in DNA: TGTGCCAGCAGCAAAGGGGGACAGGGTAACACTGAAGCTTTCTTT. It encodes CASSKGGQGNTEAFF.

This clonotype was counted many times. The chain links TRBV4-1 to TRBJ2-7; the D is unclear. CDR1 and CDR2 from the germline V gene are MGHRA and YSYEKL. Trimming pared 1 base from V and 2 bases from J, leaving 12 bases between. This CDR3 spans 15 amino acids. As DNA, the CDR3 is TGCGCCAGCAGCCAAGGATTCGACGGCCCCTACGAGCAGTACTTC. Protein sequence: CASSQGFDGPYEQYF.

The chain has TRBV2 and TRBJ1-2, with unresolved D. V lost 6 bases and J lost 4, with 15 bases in between. The CDR3 consists of 14 residues. Per the germline V gene, CDR1 is SNHLY and CDR2 is FYNNEI. CDR3 in amino acids: CASSGNGGFYGYTF. The CDR3 DNA reads TGTGCCAGCAGCGGCAACGGAGGCTTCTATGGCTACACCTTC.

This clonotype was observed many times. The V call is TRBV7-3, the J call TRBJ1-1; 8 bases are shared with TRBD1. The trim removed 5 bases at V and 5 bases at J, leaving 10 bases unmatched. This CDR3 contains 15 residues. Germline V lookup: CDR1 SGHTA, CDR2 FQGTGA. The chain's CDR3 is CASSHGRQGRTEAFF. The CDR3 DNA reads TGTGCCAGCAGCCATGGGAGACAGGGGAGGACTGAAGCTTTCTTT.